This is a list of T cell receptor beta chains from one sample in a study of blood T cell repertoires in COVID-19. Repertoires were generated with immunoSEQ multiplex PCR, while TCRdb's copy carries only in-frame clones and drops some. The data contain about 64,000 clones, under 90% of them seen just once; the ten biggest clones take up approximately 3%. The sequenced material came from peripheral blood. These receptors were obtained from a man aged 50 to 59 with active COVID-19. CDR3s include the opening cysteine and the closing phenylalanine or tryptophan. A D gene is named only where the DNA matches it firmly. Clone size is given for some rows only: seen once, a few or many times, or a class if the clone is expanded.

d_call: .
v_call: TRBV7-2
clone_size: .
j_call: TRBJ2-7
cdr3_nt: TGTGCCAGCAGCTTATTGAGGCTATCGTTAAGGGGCCCTCAACCCGGGCAGTACTTC
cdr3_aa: CASSLLRLSLRGPQPGQYF

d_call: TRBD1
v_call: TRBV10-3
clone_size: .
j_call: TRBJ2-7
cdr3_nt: TGTGCCATCAGCCGGGATACAGGGGGCGGAACTCGGGAGCAGTACTTC
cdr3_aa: CAISRDTGGGTREQYF

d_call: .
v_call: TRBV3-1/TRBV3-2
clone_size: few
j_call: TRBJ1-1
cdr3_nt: TGTGCCAGCAGCCCAGAATCGGGGTTCATGAACACTGAAGCTTTCTTT
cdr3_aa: CASSPESGFMNTEAFF

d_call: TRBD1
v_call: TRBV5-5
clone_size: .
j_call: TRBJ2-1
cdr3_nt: TGTGCCAGCAGCTTGGGTTATCGGGACAGCCCTAGAAATGAGCAGTTCTTC
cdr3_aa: CASSLGYRDSPRNEQFF

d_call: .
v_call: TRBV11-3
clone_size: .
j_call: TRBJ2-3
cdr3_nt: TGTGCCAGCAGTCATTCGGCGGTAGATACGCAGTATTTT
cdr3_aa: CASSHSAVDTQYF

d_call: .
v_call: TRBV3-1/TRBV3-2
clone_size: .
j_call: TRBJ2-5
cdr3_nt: TGTGCCAGCAGCCAGGCCCCAAGCGGGACCCAGTACTTC
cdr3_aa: CASSQAPSGTQYF

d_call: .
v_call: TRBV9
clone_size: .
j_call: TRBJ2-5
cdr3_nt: TGTGCCAGCAGCGATCCACAGAAACAAGAGACCCAGTACTTC
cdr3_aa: CASSDPQKQETQYF

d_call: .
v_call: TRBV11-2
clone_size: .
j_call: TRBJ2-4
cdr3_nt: TGTGCCAGCAGTTCAGGGGTACTAGCCAAAAACATTCAGTACTTC
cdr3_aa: CASSSGVLAKNIQYF

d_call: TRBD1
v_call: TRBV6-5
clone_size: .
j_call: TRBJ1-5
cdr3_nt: TGTGCCAGCTCTCCCAGGGGGCAAGGTCAGCCCCAGCATTTT
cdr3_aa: CASSPRGQGQPQHF

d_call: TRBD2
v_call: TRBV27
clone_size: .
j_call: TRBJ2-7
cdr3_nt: TGTGCCAGCAGCCGAGCGGGAGCCTCTGGCTACGAGCAGTACTTC
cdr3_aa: CASSRAGASGYEQYF

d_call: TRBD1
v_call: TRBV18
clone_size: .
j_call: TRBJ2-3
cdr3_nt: TGTGCCAGCTCACCACAACAGGGGACAGATACGCAGTATTTT
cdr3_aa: CASSPQQGTDTQYF

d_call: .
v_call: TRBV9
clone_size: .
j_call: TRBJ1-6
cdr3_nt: TGTGCCAGCAGCGTAGAAGGGGTAGTCGGTAATTCACCCCTCCACTTT
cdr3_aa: CASSVEGVVGNSPLHF

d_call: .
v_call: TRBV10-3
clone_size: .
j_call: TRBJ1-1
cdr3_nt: TGTGCCATCAGTGAGTCTCAGGATTTGAACACTGAAGCTTTCTTT
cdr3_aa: CAISESQDLNTEAFF

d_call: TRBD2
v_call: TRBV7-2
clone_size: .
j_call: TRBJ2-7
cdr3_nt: TGTGCCAGCAGCTTAGAACTAGCGGGGACCTACGAGCAGTACTTC
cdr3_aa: CASSLELAGTYEQYF

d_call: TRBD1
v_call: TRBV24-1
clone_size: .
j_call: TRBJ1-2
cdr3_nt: TGTGCCACCAGTGATTTGCGAGGCAGGGGGCAGGCTAACTATGGCTACACCTTC
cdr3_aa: CATSDLRGRGQANYGYTF

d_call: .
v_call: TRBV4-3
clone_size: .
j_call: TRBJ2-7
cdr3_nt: TGCGCCAGCAGCCAAGGAGGGGGCTACGAGCAGTACTTC
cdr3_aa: CASSQGGGYEQYF